The 22 T cell receptor beta chains listed next were all sequenced from one sample in a study of CD8+ T cells in alopecia areata. After isolation, RNA underwent reverse transcription to generate cDNA as the sequencing template. The table came from immunoSEQ multiplex PCR; TCRdb's copy has only in-frame clones and leaves some out. This table has over 150,000 clones, around 63% appearing once. Sequenced material: CD4+ T cells sorted from blood, taken at week 0. The origin of the receptors is a human donor with alopecia areata.

The rearrangement joins TRBV10-3 to TRBJ1-3; D not resolved. CDR1 and CDR2 from the germline V gene are ENHRY and SYGVKD. Trimming cost V 0 bases and J 2 bases, with 8 bases left between them. The CDR3 has 15 amino acids. This CDR3 reads CAISESIVPGNTIYF. The DNA for the CDR3 is TGTGCCATCAGTGAGTCGATCGTCCCTGGAAACACCATATATTTT.

To note about this clone: A read error may account for a junction end that differs from germline. The chain is built from TRBV2 and TRBJ2-1; TRBD2 might be the D (5 bases). The germline V gene encodes CDR1 SNHLY and CDR2 FYNNEI. The CDR3 extends over 14 amino acids. DNA of the CDR3: TGTGCCAGCAGAACATCTAGCTCCCACAATGAGCAGTTCTTC. Residues: CASRTSSSHNEQFF.

The V and J genes are TRBV5-1 and TRBJ1-2, with a tentative D call TRBD1 (5 bases). V lost 6 bases and J lost 6, with 15 bases in between. Germline V CDR1 and CDR2: SGHRS, YFSETQ. This CDR3 has 13 residues. CDR3: CASKEWDYDGYTF. DNA of the CDR3: TGCGCCAGCAAAGAGTGGGACTACGATGGCTACACCTTC.

The J gene is TRBJ2-1, the V gene TRBV5-1; D remains unclear. CDR1 SGHRS and CDR2 YFSETQ come from the germline V gene. The V and J ends lost 4 bases and 5 bases respectively, with 10 bases between them. The CDR3 consists of 13 residues. The chain's CDR3 is CASSHLYNNEQFF. In DNA form, the CDR3 reads TGCGCCAGCAGCCACCTCTATAACAATGAGCAGTTCTTC.

The genes are TRBV29-1 and TRBJ2-3; a possible D gene is TRBD1 (6 bases). Germline V gene data show CDR1 as SQVTM and CDR2 as ANQGSEA. Deletions cut 5 bases from V and 0 bases from J, with 18 bases between. The CDR3 sequence is 16 residues long. The CDR3 here is CSVRAGQLGSTDTQYF. Written as DNA, the CDR3 is TGCAGCGTTCGGGCTGGACAGTTAGGTAGCACAGATACGCAGTATTTT.

The table lists this clone with a few counts. The rearrangement uses TRBV5-4 and TRBJ2-1, with D perhaps given as TRBD1 or TRBD2 (5 bases each). V lost 3 bases, J lost 6 bases, and 16 bases lay in between. This CDR3 region has 15 residues. Germline lookup yields CDR1 SGHNT and CDR2 YYREEE (reference sequence). CDR3 in amino acids: CASSYVRGRGNEQFF. In DNA, the CDR3 is TGTGCCAGCAGCTACGTTCGGGGACGCGGCAATGAGCAGTTCTTC.

The table lists this clone with a count of one. The V and J genes are TRBV29-1 and TRBJ2-5, with a possible D match to TRBD2 (6 bases). Trimming pared 3 bases from V and 5 bases from J, leaving 19 bases between. Per germline, CDR1 SQVTM and CDR2 ANQGSEA. The length of the CDR3 is 15 residues. The DNA of the CDR3 is TGCAGCGTTGACCATATTATTAGCGGTCAGGAGACCCAGTACTTC. Its protein is CSVDHIISGQETQYF.

This clone has more than one count but fewer than ten. The chain employs TRBV5-1 and TRBJ2-3, with 8 bases that match TRBD2. This CDR3 is 17 amino acids long. Germline V gene data show CDR1 as SGHRS and CDR2 as YFSETQ. V gave up 4 bases and J gave up 1 base; unmatched junction bases: 11. The CDR3 region has the DNA TGCGCCAGCAGCCCGACTGCGGGGGGACGACGCACAGATACGCAGTATTTT. It codes for CASSPTAGGRRTDTQYF.

The chain uses TRBV19 and TRBJ2-3; D remains unclear. Germline CDR1 reads LNHDA; CDR2 reads SQIVND (reference sequence). V dropped 8 bases and J dropped 2 bases, with 14 bases sitting between them. The CDR3 consists of 14 residues. The CDR3 DNA reads TGTGCCAGTGGGTCGGACGGAGCCACAGATACGCAGTATTTT. It encodes CASGSDGATDTQYF.

V and J are TRBV6-5 and TRBJ2-1; TRBD2 agrees at 9 bases. The CDR3 contains 14 residues. Germline assignment: CDR1 MNHEY and CDR2 SVGAGI. Trimming cost V 6 bases and J 7 bases; bases outside gene matches: 7. In DNA, the CDR3 is TGTGCCAGCAGGGCGCGGGGGGGCAATAATGAGCAGTTCTTC. This translates into CASRARGGNNEQFF.

V and J are TRBV29-1 and TRBJ1-2, with 11 bases lining up with TRBD1. CDR1 and CDR2 from the germline V gene are SQVTM and ANQGSEA. J gave up 2 bases and V 3 bases, and 2 bases lay outside the gene matches. The CDR3 loop spans 14 amino acids. The CDR3 sequence is CSVEGQGVNYGYTF. In DNA form, the CDR3 reads TGCAGCGTTGAGGGACAGGGGGTCAACTATGGCTACACCTTC.

This clone was seen a few times. The same CDR3 is also encoded by other DNA sequences in this sample. The genes are TRBV30 and TRBJ2-5; D is ambiguous. Germline V lookup: CDR1 GTSNPN, CDR2 SVGIG (reference sequence). The CDR3 has 11 residues. Deletions cut 0 bases from V and 4 bases from J, with 3 bases between. CDR3 protein: CAWSVRETQYF. The CDR3 coding sequence is TGTGCCTGGAGTGTAAGAGAGACCCAGTACTTC.

V gene TRBV6-5 combines with J gene TRBJ2-2, with 7 nucleotides matching TRBD1. The CDR3 covers 14 residues. Germline V gives CDR1 MNHEY, CDR2 SVGAGI. V lost 4 bases, J lost 7 bases, and 6 bases stayed unmatched. The CDR3 here is CASSSHRGGGELFF. CDR3 DNA: TGTGCCAGCAGTTCCCACAGGGGTGGCGGGGAGCTGTTTTTT.

The chain recombines TRBV2 with TRBJ1-2; D not resolved. V lost 2 bases to trimming and J lost 5 bases, with 9 bases between them. Germline V gene lookup returns CDR1 SNHLY and CDR2 FYNNEI. The CDR3 is made up of 13 amino acids. The CDR3 bases are TGTGCCAGCAGTGAACAGCAACCATATGGCTACACCTTC. Translating it yields CASSEQQPYGYTF.

V and J are TRBV13 and TRBJ2-3; possible D gene TRBD2, 6 bases. This CDR3 has 16 amino acids. Trimming took off 5 bases at V and 3 bases at J, with 18 bases between the two ends. Germline assignment: CDR1 PRHDT and CDR2 FYEKMQ (reference sequence). The CDR3 bases are TGTGCCAGCAGCCCTCGACTAGGGAATCTGACAGATACGCAGTATTTT. It translates to CASSPRLGNLTDTQYF.

In the case of this clone: The identical CDR3 is also encoded by other nucleotide sequences in the sample. This rearrangement joins TRBV7-7 to TRBJ2-2; D is possibly TRBD2 (5 bases). This CDR3 spans 14 amino acids. CDR1 SSHAT and CDR2 FNYEAQ come from the germline V gene (reference sequence). V was pared by 3 bases and J by 5 bases, with 10 bases between. For the CDR3, the DNA is TGTGCCAGCAGCTTGGATAGGAGGACCGGGGAGCTGTTTTTT. The encoded protein is CASSLDRRTGELFF.

The V gene is TRBV9, the J gene TRBJ2-1; D assignment may be TRBD1 or TRBD2 (6 bases each). The CDR3 has 15 amino acids. Trimming cost V 0 bases and J 5 bases, with 12 bases left between them. The germline gives CDR1 SGDLS, CDR2 YYNGEE. CDR3 nucleotides: TGTGCCAGCAGCGTAGGTTGGGGGGCTCACAATGAGCAGTTCTTC. Amino acid sequence: CASSVGWGAHNEQFF.

This clone occurred many times. The rearrangement joins TRBV5-1 to TRBJ2-6; D uncertain. CDR3 length: 16 amino acids. CDR1 and CDR2 from the germline V gene are SGHRS and YFSETQ. Trimming cost V 3 bases and J 0 bases, with 10 bases left between them. The CDR3, as DNA: TGCGCCAGCAGCTCAGACCTCAGCTCTGGGGCCAACGTCCTGACTTTC. Translating it yields CASSSDLSSGANVLTF.

This chain uses TRBV5-1 with TRBJ1-1; D is ambiguous. Germline CDR1 SGHRS, CDR2 YFSETQ. This CDR3 is built from 13 residues. The V gene lost 1 base and the J gene lost 7 bases, with 11 bases spanning the gap. In DNA form, the CDR3 reads TGCGCCAGCAGCTTGAATCTCCCAGATGAAGCTTTCTTT. Its translation is CASSLNLPDEAFF.

The genes are TRBV9 and TRBJ1-6; the D is unclear. This CDR3 has 16 amino acids. The V and J ends lost 3 bases and 0 bases respectively, with 10 bases between them. Germline CDR1 and CDR2: SGDLS and YYNGEE. The CDR3 sequence is CASSDSSSSYNSPLHF. The CDR3 DNA sequence: TGTGCCAGCAGCGATTCGAGCAGCTCCTATAATTCACCCCTCCACTTT.

The chain has TRBV29-1 and TRBJ2-5; TRBD2 is a possible D gene (5 bases). CDR1 SQVTM and CDR2 ANQGSEA come from the germline V gene. The germline V and J ends were trimmed by 4 bases and 2 bases, with 11 bases remaining between them. This CDR3 is 13 amino acids long. CDR3 sequence (DNA): TGCAGCGTTGCGGGGAAGTTGCAAGAGACCCAGTACTTC. Its protein product is CSVAGKLQETQYF.

The rearrangement uses TRBV30 and TRBJ1-2, with 7 bases identical to TRBD1. The CDR3 extends over 14 amino acids. Germline lookup yields CDR1 GTSNPN and CDR2 SVGIG (reference sequence). V was pared by 6 bases and J by 1 base, with 8 bases of the junction left unmatched. CDR3 region: CACPGGTDNYGYTF. The CDR3 DNA follows: TGTGCCTGCCCAGGGGGGACAGATAACTATGGCTACACCTTC.